This is a list of T cell receptor beta chains from one sample in a study of blood T cell repertoires in COVID-19. Sequencing used immunoSEQ multiplex PCR; TCRdb keeps in-frame clones, though not all of them. The table records about 160,000 clones, around 83% of them present only once. The sample taken for sequencing was peripheral blood. The source of these receptors is a woman aged 60-75 years with COVID-19, enrolled during active disease. Both conserved end residues are part of each CDR3. A D gene is named only where the DNA matches it firmly. Size is stated for part of the rows, as once, few or many counts, or as a class when the clone is expanded.

V: TRBV4-1
J: TRBJ1-3
D: TRBD1
size: .
DNA: TGCGCCAGCAGCCTCCAAGACAGGGCTGGAAACACCATATATTTT
CDR3: CASSLQDRAGNTIYF

V: TRBV19
J: TRBJ1-2
D: TRBD1
size: .
DNA: TGTGCCTCCTACGGGACAGGGGGAGATAGTAACTATGGCTACACCTTC
CDR3: CASYGTGGDSNYGYTF

V: TRBV7-2
J: TRBJ1-1
D: .
size: .
DNA: TGTGCCAGCAGCTTAGGTCGGGGTGGCACTGAAGCTTTCTTT
CDR3: CASSLGRGGTEAFF

V: TRBV15
J: TRBJ1-1
D: TRBD1
size: .
DNA: TGTGCCACCAGCAGAGGGGGACAGGGGAGGACTGAAGCTTTCTTT
CDR3: CATSRGGQGRTEAFF

V: TRBV11-1
J: TRBJ1-2
D: .
size: .
DNA: TGTGCCAGCAGCAGAAATCAGATTAACTATGGCTACACCTTC
CDR3: CASSRNQINYGYTF

V: TRBV9
J: TRBJ1-5
D: .
size: .
DNA: TGTGCCAGCAGCCTAAGTTCAGGTAGCAATCAGCCCCAGCATTTT
CDR3: CASSLSSGSNQPQHF

V: TRBV6-5
J: TRBJ1-4
D: TRBD1
size: .
DNA: TGTGCCAGCAGTTACGGGGGACAGGGACACAATGAAAAACTGTTTTTT
CDR3: CASSYGGQGHNEKLFF

V: TRBV18
J: TRBJ1-4
D: .
size: .
DNA: TGTGCCAGCTCTTCGAGCGGTTTACAGGGTGAAAAACTGTTTTTT
CDR3: CASSSSGLQGEKLFF

V: TRBV7-6
J: TRBJ1-4
D: .
size: .
DNA: TGTGCCAGCAGCTCCGGGACTCGAAGAACTAATGAAAAACTGTTTTTT
CDR3: CASSSGTRRTNEKLFF

V: TRBV3-1/TRBV3-2
J: TRBJ1-4
D: TRBD1
size: .
DNA: TGTGCCAGCAGCCTAACCGGGACAGTACTTGAAAAACTGTTTTTT
CDR3: CASSLTGTVLEKLFF

V: TRBV5-1
J: TRBJ1-1
D: .
size: .
DNA: TGCGCCAGCAGTATAGTGAACACTGAAGCTTTCTTT
CDR3: CASSIVNTEAFF

V: TRBV19
J: TRBJ1-1
D: .
size: .
DNA: TGTGCCAGTAGTATAGGGGGGAGGGGGTACACTGAAGCTTTCTTT
CDR3: CASSIGGRGYTEAFF

V: TRBV11-2
J: TRBJ1-1
D: TRBD1
size: .
DNA: TGTGCCAGCAGCGCACCACAGGGGAGCGGCACTGAAGCTTTCTTT
CDR3: CASSAPQGSGTEAFF

V: TRBV14
J: TRBJ1-3
D: .
size: many
DNA: TGTGCCAGCAGAGGGGGTTCTGGAAACACCATATATTTT
CDR3: CASRGGSGNTIYF

V: TRBV2
J: TRBJ1-3
D: TRBD1
size: once
DNA: TGTGCCAGCAGTGAAGACAGGACAGGGTTAGGAAACACCATATATTTT
CDR3: CASSEDRTGLGNTIYF

V: TRBV9
J: TRBJ1-1
D: .
size: .
DNA: TGTGCCAGCAGCGTAGGATTGGGGGGTGAAGCTTTCTTT
CDR3: CASSVGLGGEAFF

V: TRBV18
J: TRBJ1-2
D: TRBD1
size: .
DNA: TGTGCCAGCTCACCACCCGGGACAGGGAACTATGGCTACACCTTC
CDR3: CASSPPGTGNYGYTF

V: TRBV7-8
J: TRBJ1-3
D: TRBD1
size: .
DNA: TGTGCCAGCAGCCGGGACAGGCTCTCTGGAAACACCATATATTTT
CDR3: CASSRDRLSGNTIYF

V: TRBV18
J: TRBJ1-6
D: .
size: .
DNA: TGTGCCAGCTCACCAGGGCTCTATTCACCCCTCCACTTT
CDR3: CASSPGLYSPLHF

V: TRBV10-3
J: TRBJ1-2
D: TRBD1
size: once
DNA: TGTGCCATCAGTACTGGACAGGGAGTATACTATGGCTACACCTTC
CDR3: CAISTGQGVYYGYTF

V: TRBV7-9
J: TRBJ2-1
D: .
size: .
DNA: TGTGCCAGCAGCTTTAGCATGGTACACTACAATGAGCAGTTCTTC
CDR3: CASSFSMVHYNEQFF

V: TRBV11-3
J: TRBJ2-1
D: .
size: .
DNA: TGTGCCAGCAGCTCCGCTCGAGGCGGAGAGCAGTTCTTC
CDR3: CASSSARGGEQFF

V: TRBV5-1
J: TRBJ2-2
D: .
size: .
DNA: TGCGCCAGCAGCTTGGATACTAGCACCGGGGAGCTGTTTTTT
CDR3: CASSLDTSTGELFF

V: TRBV29-1
J: TRBJ2-6
D: .
size: .
DNA: TGCAGCGTTGAAGCGGTAACGGCCAACGTCCTGACTTTC
CDR3: CSVEAVTANVLTF

V: TRBV19
J: TRBJ2-7
D: TRBD2
size: .
DNA: TGTGCCAGTAGTAGACTAGCGAGAGACATCTACGAGCAGTACTTC
CDR3: CASSRLARDIYEQYF

V: TRBV5-1
J: TRBJ2-1
D: TRBD2
size: .
DNA: TGCGCCAGCAGCTTGCCACGTACTAGCGGGAGGGAAGTGAGTTCCTACAATGAGCAGTTCTTC
CDR3: CASSLPRTSGREVSSYNEQFF

V: TRBV6-5
J: TRBJ1-2
D: .
size: .
DNA: TGTGCCAGCAGTTACGGGGTCGGTTGGAGGGACTATGGCTACACCTTC
CDR3: CASSYGVGWRDYGYTF

V: TRBV5-1
J: TRBJ2-1
D: TRBD1
size: once
DNA: TGCGCCAGCACCCGACAGGGTAGTTACAATGAGCAGTTCTTC
CDR3: CASTRQGSYNEQFF

V: TRBV7-8
J: TRBJ2-5
D: .
size: .
DNA: TGTGCCAGCAGTCTCCTCTCCCCCAGGCACGAGACCCAGTACTTC
CDR3: CASSLLSPRHETQYF

V: TRBV18
J: TRBJ2-3
D: TRBD1
size: .
DNA: TGTGCCAGCTCACTTCAACAGGGACAGGGCTACACAGATACGCAGTATTTT
CDR3: CASSLQQGQGYTDTQYF

V: TRBV27
J: TRBJ1-5
D: .
size: few
DNA: TGTGCCAGCAGTTTCGATCCTAGAGGCAGCAATCAGCCCCAGCATTTT
CDR3: CASSFDPRGSNQPQHF

V: TRBV5-1
J: TRBJ1-1
D: TRBD1
size: .
DNA: TGCGCCAGCAGCGACCTGACAGGGGGTGGGACTGAAGCTTTCTTT
CDR3: CASSDLTGGGTEAFF

V: TRBV5-4
J: TRBJ1-4
D: .
size: .
DNA: TGTGCCAGCAGCTTCGGCGGGACTAATGAAAAACTGTTTTTT
CDR3: CASSFGGTNEKLFF

V: TRBV27
J: TRBJ1-1
D: .
size: .
DNA: TGTGCCAGCAGACGGCTAGAATTAGGCACTGAAGCTTTCTTT
CDR3: CASRRLELGTEAFF

V: TRBV7-7
J: TRBJ2-3
D: TRBD1
size: .
DNA: TGTGCCAGCAGCTTAAGGACAGGGGTGGCAGATACGCAGTATTTT
CDR3: CASSLRTGVADTQYF

V: TRBV2
J: TRBJ1-4
D: .
size: few
DNA: TGTGCCAGCAGCCAAGGAGGGAATAATGAAAAACTGTTTTTT
CDR3: CASSQGGNNEKLFF

V: TRBV2
J: TRBJ2-1
D: .
size: .
DNA: TGTGCCAGCAACACGGGTCCGTACAATGAGCAGTTCTTC
CDR3: CASNTGPYNEQFF

V: TRBV3-1/TRBV3-2
J: TRBJ1-6
D: .
size: once
DNA: TGTGCCAGCAGCCAGGGAGCTCTCTCACCCCTCCACTTT
CDR3: CASSQGALSPLHF

V: TRBV18
J: TRBJ1-1
D: .
size: .
DNA: TGTGCCAGCTCACTTGGACAGAGGAACACTGAAGCTTTCTTT
CDR3: CASSLGQRNTEAFF

V: TRBV7-9
J: TRBJ2-2
D: TRBD1
size: .
DNA: TGTGCCAGCAGCATGGGACAGGAAACCGGGGAGCTGTTTTTT
CDR3: CASSMGQETGELFF

V: TRBV11-2
J: TRBJ2-3
D: TRBD2
size: .
DNA: TGTGCCAGCAGCTTTGGACTAGCGGGTCGCACAGATACGCAGTATTTT
CDR3: CASSFGLAGRTDTQYF

V: TRBV21-1
J: TRBJ2-7
D: .
size: .
DNA: TGTGCCAGCAGCAAATCTTTCGACCGGGACAGGCCCTACGAGCAGTACTTC
CDR3: CASSKSFDRDRPYEQYF

V: TRBV5-4
J: TRBJ1-1
D: .
size: .
DNA: TGTGCCAGCAGCCCTAGCTGGAACACTGAAGCTTTCTTT
CDR3: CASSPSWNTEAFF

V: TRBV6-6
J: TRBJ1-2
D: .
size: .
DNA: TGTGCCAGCAGTTACCCGCCGCCGGCGGATTATGGCTACACCTTC
CDR3: CASSYPPPADYGYTF

V: TRBV18
J: TRBJ1-6
D: .
size: .
DNA: TGTGCCAGCTCACCAATGGACAGATATAATTCACCCCTCCACTTT
CDR3: CASSPMDRYNSPLHF

V: TRBV28
J: TRBJ1-5
D: .
size: .
DNA: TGTGCCAGCCTTGGGGGGGGGCACAGCAATCAGCCCCAGCATTTT
CDR3: CASLGGGHSNQPQHF

V: TRBV5-5
J: TRBJ2-7
D: TRBD2
size: .
DNA: TGTGCCAGCAGCCTGCGGGGAGGGACGGACGAGCAGTACTTC
CDR3: CASSLRGGTDEQYF

V: TRBV5-4
J: TRBJ1-2
D: .
size: .
DNA: TGTGCCAGCAGCTTAGCCACAGGGAGGGATGGCTACACCTTC
CDR3: CASSLATGRDGYTF

V: TRBV6-5
J: TRBJ1-3
D: .
size: .
DNA: TGTGCCAGCAGTTCATCCGGGACAAAGGCTGGAAACACCATATATTTT
CDR3: CASSSSGTKAGNTIYF

V: TRBV6-6
J: TRBJ1-5
D: .
size: .
DNA: TGTGCCAGCAGTTCGGACAGCCAAAATCAGCCCCAGCATTTT
CDR3: CASSSDSQNQPQHF

V: TRBV25-1
J: TRBJ1-2
D: .
size: .
DNA: TGTGCCAGCAACCAAGGTCAGGGGGGCTACACCTTC
CDR3: CASNQGQGGYTF

V: TRBV6-4
J: TRBJ1-5
D: TRBD1
size: .
DNA: TGTGCCAGCAGTGAGGCAGGGGGCGGTCAGCCCCAGCATTTT
CDR3: CASSEAGGGQPQHF

V: TRBV6-2/TRBV6-3
J: TRBJ1-1
D: .
size: .
DNA: TGTGCCAGCAGTCAACAGGGTTGGACTGAAGCTTTCTTT
CDR3: CASSQQGWTEAFF

V: TRBV4-1
J: TRBJ2-1
D: .
size: .
DNA: TGCGCCAGCAGCCGAGATGAGGCGGGCCCCTACAATGAGCAGTTCTTC
CDR3: CASSRDEAGPYNEQFF

V: TRBV19
J: TRBJ1-2
D: .
size: .
DNA: TGTGCCAGTAATGAGGGTTTTGGCTATGGCTACACCTTC
CDR3: CASNEGFGYGYTF

V: TRBV19
J: TRBJ2-7
D: TRBD2
size: .
DNA: TGTGCCAGTAGCTCCGTGATCGGGAGGGGCCGATCCTACGAGCAGTACTTC
CDR3: CASSSVIGRGRSYEQYF

V: TRBV6-6
J: TRBJ1-1
D: TRBD1
size: .
DNA: TGTGCCAGCAGGGGACAGGGCATGAACACTGAAGCTTTCTTT
CDR3: CASRGQGMNTEAFF

V: TRBV6-1
J: TRBJ2-5
D: TRBD1
size: .
DNA: TGTGCCAGCAGTGAACAGGGGACAGGTCAAGAGACCCAGTACTTC
CDR3: CASSEQGTGQETQYF

V: TRBV5-1
J: TRBJ1-4
D: TRBD1
size: .
DNA: TGCGCCAGCAGCCCCGGGACAGCCCATGAAAAACTGTTTTTT
CDR3: CASSPGTAHEKLFF

V: TRBV5-4
J: TRBJ2-5
D: .
size: .
DNA: TGTGCCAGCAGCTCCAATACAGGGACGAGGTACTTC
CDR3: CASSSNTGTRYF